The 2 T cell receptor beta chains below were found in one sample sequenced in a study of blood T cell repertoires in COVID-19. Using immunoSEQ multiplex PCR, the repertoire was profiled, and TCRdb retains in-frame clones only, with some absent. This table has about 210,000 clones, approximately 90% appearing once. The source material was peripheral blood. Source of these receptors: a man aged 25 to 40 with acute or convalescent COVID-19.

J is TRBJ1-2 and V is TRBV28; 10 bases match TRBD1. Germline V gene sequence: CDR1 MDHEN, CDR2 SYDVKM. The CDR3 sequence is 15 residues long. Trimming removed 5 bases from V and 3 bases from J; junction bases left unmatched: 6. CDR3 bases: TGTGCCAGCAGTCCCCGGACAGGGGGGTACTATGGCTACACCTTC. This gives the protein CASSPRTGGYYGYTF.

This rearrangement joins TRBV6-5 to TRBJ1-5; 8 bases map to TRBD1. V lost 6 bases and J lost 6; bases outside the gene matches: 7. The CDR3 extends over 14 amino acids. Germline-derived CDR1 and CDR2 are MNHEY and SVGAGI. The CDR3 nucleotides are TGTGCCAGCAGCCGGTCAGGGGGCAGTCAGCCCCAGCATTTT. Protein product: CASSRSGGSQPQHF.